The rows below give T cell receptor beta chains drawn from one sample of a study of T cell repertoires in cytomegalovirus infection. One entry per CDR3 protein, called by TCRdb with MiXCR from the reads. The sample records 300,000 to 450,000 distinct CDR3 sequences, 15% to 20% being singletons. Sequencing was done on a sample of PBMCs. The source of these receptors is a human donor in good health (CMV status not recorded). Some clones in this sample may be carry-over from other donors' samples. Both conserved end residues are part of each CDR3. Each record gives: clone size, J gene, D gene, V gene, CDR3 protein, CDR3 DNA. D genes are given only for firm matches. Clone size is stated in some rows and not others, as once, few, many or a class when expanded.

.,TRBJ2-1,TRBD2,TRBV7-9,CASSFRLAGPYNEQFF,TGTGCCAGCAGCTTTCGACTAGCGGGACCCTACAATGAGCAGTTCTTC
many,TRBJ1-2,TRBD1,TRBV7-2,CASSLMDRPLYGYTF,TGTGCCAGCAGCTTAATGGACAGGCCCTTGTATGGCTACACCTTC
.,TRBJ2-1,.,TRBV20-1,CSARRDPSYNEQFF,TGCAGTGCTAGAAGGGACCCTTCCTACAATGAGCAGTTCTTC
few,TRBJ2-5,.,TRBV19,CASSILGKLQETQYF,TGTGCCAGTAGTATATTAGGGAAACTGCAAGAGACCCAGTACTTC
.,TRBJ2-1,TRBD1,TRBV6-2/TRBV6-3,CASSYPGQGRQFF,TGTGCCAGCAGTTACCCCGGACAGGGACGGCAGTTCTTC
.,TRBJ2-5,.,TRBV4-1,CASSQVETQETQYF,TGCGCCAGCAGCCAAGTAGAAACCCAAGAGACCCAGTACTTC
many,TRBJ1-5,.,TRBV7-2,CASSSQMGGQPQHF,TGTGCCAGCAGCTCCCAGATGGGAGGTCAGCCCCAGCATTTT
few,TRBJ2-3,TRBD1,TRBV6-2/TRBV6-3,CASSTGTDTDTQYF,TGTGCCAGCAGTACGGGGACAGACACAGATACGCAGTATTTT
few,TRBJ2-1,TRBD1,TRBV20-1,CSARGRDSSYNEQFF,TGCAGTGCTAGAGGCCGGGACAGTTCCTACAATGAGCAGTTCTTC
many,TRBJ2-1,.,TRBV28,CATQDSYNEQFF,TGTGCCACTCAAGACAGCTACAATGAGCAGTTCTTC
.,TRBJ1-1,.,TRBV6-1,CASSENGPALNTEAFF,TGTGCCAGCAGTGAAAACGGTCCAGCTTTGAACACTGAAGCTTTCTTT
many,TRBJ1-4,.,TRBV18,CASSRSVGEKLFF,TGTGCCAGCTCACGAAGTGTGGGTGAAAAACTGTTTTTT
many,TRBJ1-1,.,TRBV12-3/TRBV12-4,CASSTPGNEAFF,TGTGCCAGCAGCACCCCCGGAAATGAAGCTTTCTTT
many,TRBJ2-7,.,TRBV7-2,CASGRIQNTGEQYF,TGTGCCAGCGGGCGAATCCAAAATACAGGCGAGCAGTACTTC
few,TRBJ1-2,.,TRBV20-1,CSASLNYTF,TGCAGTGCCTCTCTTAACTACACCTTC
.,TRBJ1-1,.,TRBV20-1,CSARDIIEEAFF,TGCAGTGCTAGAGATATAATAGAAGAAGCTTTCTTT
few,TRBJ2-3,TRBD1,TRBV20-1,CSARDSQGKDTQYF,TGCAGTGCTAGGGACTCACAGGGGAAAGATACGCAGTATTTT
.,TRBJ2-7,.,TRBV11-2,CASSLTTETYEQYF,TGTGCCAGCAGCTTAACCACAGAGACCTACGAGCAGTACTTC
many,TRBJ1-2,.,TRBV7-2,CASSSTYGYTF,TGTGCCAGCAGCTCCACTTATGGCTACACCTTC
few,TRBJ2-4,.,TRBV3-1,CASSPTSGEENIQYF,TGTGCCAGCAGCCCCACGTCGGGCGAGGAAAACATTCAGTACTTC
many,TRBJ1-5,TRBD1,TRBV7-8,CASSPRPGTGSGQPQHF,TGTGCCAGCAGCCCACGCCCCGGGACAGGGAGTGGTCAGCCCCAGCATTTT
few,TRBJ2-7,.,TRBV12-3/TRBV12-4,CASSPRELTYEQYF,TGTGCCAGCAGCCCCCGGGAGCTAACCTACGAGCAGTACTTC
many,TRBJ1-1,.,TRBV6-1,CASSFFGGLRTEAFF,TGTGCCAGCAGTTTTTTCGGGGGGCTGAGAACTGAAGCTTTCTTT
.,TRBJ2-7,.,TRBV7-8,CASSLFGGYSYEQYF,TGTGCCAGCAGCCTGTTTGGGGGGTACTCCTACGAGCAGTACTTC
few,TRBJ2-5,.,TRBV5-6,CASSLRDLETQYF,TGTGCCAGCAGCTTGCGGGACTTAGAGACCCAGTACTTC
.,TRBJ2-7,.,TRBV5-4,CASSYMRVGEQYF,TGTGCCAGCAGCTATATGCGGGTCGGCGAGCAGTACTTC
many,TRBJ2-3,.,TRBV7-2,CASSRWSSTDTQYF,TGTGCCAGCAGCCGCTGGAGTAGCACAGATACGCAGTATTTT
many,TRBJ2-7,TRBD1,TRBV7-8,CASSLMDRGEQYF,TGTGCCAGCAGCTTAATGGACAGGGGCGAGCAGTACTTC
many,TRBJ2-5,.,TRBV7-2,CASSLGGVQETQYF,TGTGCCAGCAGCTTAGGAGGCGTACAAGAGACCCAGTACTTC
.,TRBJ1-1,.,TRBV6-5,CASSSHGVEAFF,TGTGCCAGCAGTTCCCACGGAGTTGAAGCTTTCTTT
.,TRBJ1-6,.,TRBV5-4,CASSPRGTTVNSPLHF,TGTGCCAGCAGCCCCCGAGGGACGACAGTTAATTCACCCCTCCACTTT
many,TRBJ2-6,TRBD2,TRBV4-1,CASSQDPGGPGANVLTF,TGCGCCAGCAGCCAAGACCCGGGAGGGCCTGGGGCCAACGTCCTGACTTTC
many,TRBJ2-1,.,TRBV7-2,CASSSLKGGESDEQFF,TGTGCCAGCAGCTCCTTGAAGGGGGGGGAAAGCGATGAGCAGTTCTTC
.,TRBJ1-2,.,TRBV18,CASSPGTDSPGYTF,TGTGCCAGCTCACCCGGGACGGACTCCCCCGGCTACACCTTC
.,TRBJ2-5,TRBD1,TRBV28,CASSPPLGQGGLQETQYF,TGTGCCAGCAGCCCACCCTTGGGACAGGGTGGCCTCCAAGAGACCCAGTACTTC